The clone carrying this T cell receptor (beta chain) turned up a few times. Its antigen remains unknown. As part of library construction, unique molecular identifiers were attached to individual cDNA molecules. TCRdb reprocessed the 5' RACE reads via MiXCR and lists one record per CDR3 protein. This table has about 39,000 distinct CDR3 sequences, around 5.8% appearing once. The sample is drawn from a study of early T cells in non-severe SARS-CoV-2 infection. Overall study: From unsorted whole blood, bulk RNA was sequenced, and the chains remained unpaired.

Between the trimmed V and J ends, which lost 7 bases and 4 bases, there was a span of 17 bases. Germline CDR1 GTSNPN, CDR2 SVGIG (reference sequence). This CDR3 spans 14 amino acids. Study-wide results and caveats: Matching against VDJdb likely underestimated virus-specific expansions, favoring anti-spike CD8.

The chain employs TRBV30 and TRBJ2-1; no reliable D call. The origin of this receptor is an adult who was a healthcare worker with PCR-confirmed SARS-CoV-2 infection or an uninfected control (not recorded which). The source material was whole blood, sampled at baseline. DNA for the CDR3: TGTGCCTCCGGAGACGAGCTACTTTACAATGAGCAGTTCTTC. It specifies CASGDELLYNEQFF.